This TCR beta chain was recorded in a study of chemoradiotherapy in HPV16-positive cancers. The V and J ends lost 4 bases and 4 bases, in that order; junction bases with no gene match: 2. This CDR3 has 13 residues. From germline, CDR1 is SQVTM and CDR2 ANQGSEA. Sequencing used immunoSEQ multiplex PCR; TCRdb keeps in-frame clones, though not all of them. The sample has tens of thousands of clones, 85% to 95% seen once. The sample was blood, taken from a patient who underwent chemoradiotherapy. The V gene is TRBV29-1, the J gene TRBJ2-5; TRBD2 matches 11 bases. This TCR came from a human donor with HPV-associated anogenital cancer. The DNA of the CDR3 is TGCAGCGTTGTGCTAGCGGGAGGAGAGACCCAGTACTTC. This translates into CSVVLAGGETQYF.